A single sample gave rise to the 15 T cell receptor beta chains below, sequenced in a study of response to subunit inactivated influenza vaccine. Via MiXCR, TCRdb re-called the RT-PCR reads, giving one row per CDR3 protein. There are more than 450,000 distinct CDR3 sequences in the sample; 12% occur only once, and about a tenth lies in the top ten. The material was PBMCs from blood, obtained on the day of vaccination. The receptors here all came from a man in his fifties who received an inactivated influenza vaccine.

V usage is TRBV20-1 and J usage is TRBJ2-7; 8 bases fit TRBD2. This CDR3 is built from 14 residues. Germline V gene sequence: CDR1 DFQATT, CDR2 SNEGSKA (reference sequence). Trimming cost V 0 bases and J 3 bases; bases outside gene matches: 4. CDR3 sequence (DNA): TGCAGTGCTAGAGATACGAGCGGGGGCTACGAGCAGTACTTC. It encodes CSARDTSGGYEQYF.

There are a few counts of this clonotype. This rearrangement joins TRBV4-3 to TRBJ2-3; 9 bases fit TRBD2. Looked up from germline, CDR1 is LGHNA and CDR2 is YSLEER. There are 16 residues in the CDR3. V dropped 4 bases and J dropped 6; count of bases not matched to a gene: 11. CDR3 DNA sequence: TGCGCCAGCAGCCCCTCAGTCGCGGGGGGGCCGGATACGCAGTATTTT. Protein product: CASSPSVAGGPDTQYF.

This clonotype was counted a few times. The chain recombines TRBV4-1 with TRBJ2-7, with 8 nucleotides matching TRBD2. V dropped 3 bases and J dropped 0; count of bases not matched to a gene: 4. There are 15 residues in the CDR3. Germline CDR1 MGHRA, CDR2 YSYEKL. The DNA for the CDR3 is TGCGCCAGCAGCCACCCCAGCGGGAGCTCCTACGAGCAGTACTTC. Translation gives CASSHPSGSSYEQYF.

This chain links TRBV6-1 with TRBJ2-7; 10 bases line up with TRBD1. The CDR3 spans 13 residues. Germline V CDR1 and CDR2: MNHNS, SASEGT. Germline trimming cut 6 bases from V and 5 bases from J; bases unmatched to any gene: 4. In DNA, the CDR3 is TGTGCCAGCAGACGACAGGGGGCAGACGAGCAGTACTTC. Its protein is CASRRQGADEQYF.

This clonotype showed up many times. The rearrangement joins TRBV20-1 to TRBJ2-5; TRBD2 is a possible D gene (6 bases). The CDR3 length is 12 residues. Germline loops: CDR1 DFQATT, CDR2 SNEGSKA (reference sequence). The chain's CDR3 is CAGQGKQETQYF. The CDR3 region has the DNA TGCGCGGGGCAGGGAAAACAAGAGACCCAGTACTTC.

This clonotype was counted at least ten times. The CDR3 region is CAAGRLNTGELFF. The CDR3 region has the DNA TGTGCCGCGGGCAGGCTTAACACCGGGGAGCTGTTTTTT. V is TRBV28 and J is TRBJ2-2, with D perhaps matching TRBD2 (5 bases). Trimming pared 11 bases from V and 2 bases from J, leaving 12 bases between. The CDR3 contains 13 residues. CDR1 MDHEN and CDR2 SYDVKM come from the germline V gene.

This sequence joins TRBV11-3 and TRBJ2-3; 14 nucleotides agree with TRBD2. Trimming at V came to 5 bases and at J to 7 bases, leaving 5 bases not matched to a gene. This CDR3 spans 15 amino acids. Germline CDR1 is SGHNT and CDR2 is YENEEA. In DNA form, the CDR3 reads TGTGCCAGCAGCCCCGGACTAGCGGGGGGTTATACGCAGTATTTT. As protein: CASSPGLAGGYTQYF.

The gene calls are TRBV5-1 and TRBJ2-1; D unresolved. This CDR3 has 17 residues. CDR1 is SGHRS, CDR2 YFSETQ, per germline. V lost 0 bases, J lost 0 bases, and 13 bases lay in between. CDR3 bases: TGCGCCAGCAGCTTGGATCCGGCGGATAGCTCCTACAATGAGCAGTTCTTC. It is translated as CASSLDPADSSYNEQFF.

This clonotype has at least ten counts. The rearrangement links TRBV6-2 or TRBV6-3 to TRBJ2-7; the match to TRBD1 covers 11 bases. Trimming took 6 bases from V and 1 from J; bases not matched to a gene: 8. CDR3 size: 16 residues. Germline values: CDR1 MNHEY, CDR2 SVGEGT. CDR3 loop: CASRAAGTGGSYEQYF. The CDR3 coding sequence is TGTGCCAGCAGAGCGGCCGGGACAGGGGGTTCCTACGAGCAGTACTTC.

This clonotype was seen a handful of times. The rearrangement joins TRBV12-3 or TRBV12-4 to TRBJ2-7; 7 bases fit TRBD2. The ends lost 6 bases at V and 2 bases at J; junction bases unmatched: 10. The CDR3 extends over 15 amino acids. CDR3 bases: TGTGCCAGCAGCCCCGGCGGGGGTGCTGCCTACGAGCAGTACTTC. This codes for CASSPGGGAAYEQYF.

The chain couples TRBV4-3 to TRBJ1-2; the D gene is possibly TRBD1 (5 bases). V dropped 4 bases and J dropped 9 bases, with 21 bases sitting between them. This CDR3 comprises 15 residues. CDR1 LGHNA and CDR2 YSLEER come from the germline V gene. The CDR3 bases are TGCGCCAGCAGCCCCGTAATCGGGGGGGTTGCGAGCTACACCTTC. Translating gives CASSPVIGGVASYTF.

V gene TRBV20-1 combines with J gene TRBJ2-7; a weak D match, TRBD2 (6 bases). V was cut by 3 bases and J by 1 base, with 13 bases left in between. Germline CDR1 and CDR2: DFQATT and SNEGSKA (reference sequence). The CDR3 spans 14 residues. CDR3 nucleotide sequence: TGCAGTGCTAGGGGCTCCCGGGGGTCCTACGAGCAGTACTTC. Its protein product is CSARGSRGSYEQYF.

The sample holds a few counts of this clonotype. V is TRBV20-1 and J is TRBJ2-5, with TRBD2 matching 14 bases. The CDR3 totals 17 residues. Germline assignment: CDR1 DFQATT and CDR2 SNEGSKA (reference sequence). Trimming removed 5 bases from V and 4 bases from J; junction bases left unmatched: 12. The CDR3 region has the DNA TGCAGTGCTCCACACAGGACTAGCGGGAGGAACGGAGAGACCCAGTACTTC. Protein: CSAPHRTSGRNGETQYF.

The V gene is TRBV4-1, the J gene TRBJ2-1, with TRBD2 matching 10 bases. Germline lookup yields CDR1 MGHRA and CDR2 YSYEKL. The J segment lost 5 bases and the V segment lost 4 bases, leaving 5 bases of the junction unmatched. CDR3 length equals 15 residues. CDR3 sequence (DNA): TGCGCCAGCAGCCTCACTAGCGGGGCAAACAATGAGCAGTTCTTC. Protein: CASSLTSGANNEQFF.

This clonotype was recorded many times. This chain joins TRBV6-5 and TRBJ1-2; D not certain. The CDR3 is made up of 13 amino acids. V was cut by 2 bases and J by 7 bases, with 11 bases left in between. From germline, CDR1 is MNHEY and CDR2 SVGAGI. The CDR3 protein is CASSYATASGYTF. The CDR3 DNA reads as TGTGCCAGCAGTTACGCGACGGCCAGTGGCTACACCTTC.